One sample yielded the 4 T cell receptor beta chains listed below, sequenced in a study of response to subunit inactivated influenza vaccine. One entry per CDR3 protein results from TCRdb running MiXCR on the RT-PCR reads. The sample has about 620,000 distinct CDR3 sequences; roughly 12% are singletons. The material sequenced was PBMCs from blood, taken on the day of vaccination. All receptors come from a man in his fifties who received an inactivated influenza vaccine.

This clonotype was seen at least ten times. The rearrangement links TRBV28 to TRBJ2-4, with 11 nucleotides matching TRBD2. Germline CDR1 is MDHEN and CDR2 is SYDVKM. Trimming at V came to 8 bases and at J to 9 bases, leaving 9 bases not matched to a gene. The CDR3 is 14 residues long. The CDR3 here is CASASGRHITIQYF. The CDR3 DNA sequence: TGTGCCAGCGCTAGCGGGAGGCACATAACCATTCAGTACTTC.

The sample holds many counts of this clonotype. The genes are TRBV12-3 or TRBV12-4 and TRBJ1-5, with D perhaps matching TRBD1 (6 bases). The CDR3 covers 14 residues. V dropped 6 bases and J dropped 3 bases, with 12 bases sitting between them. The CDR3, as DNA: TGTGCCAGCAGCCACCACAGGGACAATCAGCCCCAGCATTTT. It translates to CASSHHRDNQPQHF.

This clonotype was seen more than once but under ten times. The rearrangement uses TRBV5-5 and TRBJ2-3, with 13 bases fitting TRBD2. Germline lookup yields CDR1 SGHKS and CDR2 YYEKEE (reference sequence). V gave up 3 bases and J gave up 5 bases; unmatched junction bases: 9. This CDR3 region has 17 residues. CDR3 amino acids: CASSWKGTSGTKDTQYF. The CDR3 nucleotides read TGTGCCAGCAGCTGGAAAGGGACTAGCGGGACGAAAGATACGCAGTATTTT.

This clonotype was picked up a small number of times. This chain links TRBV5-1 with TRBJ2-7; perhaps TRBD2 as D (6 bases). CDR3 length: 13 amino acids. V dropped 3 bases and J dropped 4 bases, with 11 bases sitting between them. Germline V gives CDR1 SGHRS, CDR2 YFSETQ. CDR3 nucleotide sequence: TGCGCCAGCAGCTCCGGGAGTAAGTACGAGCAGTACTTC. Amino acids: CASSSGSKYEQYF.